This section outlines one T cell receptor (beta chain) sequence together with its context. As yet, its antigen is unknown. This record comes from a study of cytomegalovirus exposure and HLA in healthy donors. The CDR3 runs 12 residues. Germline CDR1 is MNHNS and CDR2 is SASEGT. Trimming shortened V by 7 bases and J by 4 bases, and 10 bases separated the two germline ends. Study-level results: Being productive about 87% or about 30% of the time was typical of most TCR beta V segments in an earlier analysis. A list of 150 or so TCR beta chains associated with cytomegalovirus was given. The authors assumed roughly uniform sequencing depth across donors for presence/absence analyses.

This PCR relied on a set of 60 Vbeta primers and 13 Jbeta primers. Using immunoSEQ multiplex PCR, the repertoire was profiled, and TCRdb retains in-frame clones only, with some absent. The specimen's table records around 140,000 clones. This chain uses TRBV6-1 with TRBJ1-2; no firm D call. The TCR comes from a woman aged 45-60 years in good health and CMV-seronegative. The sample taken for sequencing was PBMCs. In nucleotides, the CDR3 is TGTGCCAGCACGAGTTTCCTCTATGGCTACACCTTC. Translated, it gives CASTSFLYGYTF.